A selection of T cell receptor beta chains follows, all from one sample in a study of OX40 agonist ivuxolimab in advanced cancers. Repertoires were generated with immunoSEQ multiplex PCR, while TCRdb's copy carries only in-frame clones and drops some. The table records some 150,000 clones, about 93% of them present only once. The sequencing here drew on CD4+ or CD8+ T cells sorted from blood, taken in a trial of the OX40 agonist ivuxolimab. Source of these receptors: an adult with an advanced solid tumor such as melanoma, head and neck, liver or kidney cancer. Each CDR3 is given with its conserved first and last residue. A D gene is named only where the DNA matches it firmly. The size of a clone is reported for some rows only, either as once, few or many, or as a class for expanded clones.

D gene: -
clone size: -
J gene: TRBJ2-6
V gene: TRBV6-5
CDR3 DNA: TGTGCCAGCAGTCCAGAGGGAACTGGGGCCAACGTCCTGACTTTC
CDR3 protein: CASSPEGTGANVLTF

D gene: -
clone size: -
J gene: TRBJ1-3
V gene: TRBV11-2
CDR3 DNA: TGTGCCAGCAGCTTAGTTCTTACACAGGGAGGAAACACCATATATTTT
CDR3 protein: CASSLVLTQGGNTIYF

D gene: TRBD1
clone size: -
J gene: TRBJ1-4
V gene: TRBV6-6
CDR3 DNA: TGTGCCAGCAGGTGGACAGGGGCTAATGAAAAACTGTTTTTT
CDR3 protein: CASRWTGANEKLFF

D gene: TRBD1
clone size: -
J gene: TRBJ1-4
V gene: TRBV5-4
CDR3 DNA: TGTGCCAGCAGCTTGCAGGGGGCGGGGGAAAAACTGTTTTTT
CDR3 protein: CASSLQGAGEKLFF

D gene: -
clone size: once
J gene: TRBJ1-6
V gene: TRBV9
CDR3 DNA: TGTGCCAGCAGCCCCAGTGAGTCACCCCTCCACTTT
CDR3 protein: CASSPSESPLHF

D gene: -
clone size: -
J gene: TRBJ2-5
V gene: TRBV4-1
CDR3 DNA: TGCGCCAGCAGCCGGACTGGGAAAGAGACCCAGTACTTC
CDR3 protein: CASSRTGKETQYF

D gene: TRBD1
clone size: -
J gene: TRBJ2-7
V gene: TRBV6-6
CDR3 DNA: TGTGCCAGCCGCTCGGGACAGGGGGTTTACGAGCAGTACTTC
CDR3 protein: CASRSGQGVYEQYF

D gene: -
clone size: -
J gene: TRBJ1-2
V gene: TRBV5-6
CDR3 DNA: TGTGCCAGCAGCTTGTTTTCGGGGTTGACATATGGCTACACCTTC
CDR3 protein: CASSLFSGLTYGYTF

D gene: -
clone size: -
J gene: TRBJ1-1
V gene: TRBV7-8
CDR3 DNA: TGTGCCAGCAGCCTCCAGGTGAACACTGAAGCTTTCTTT
CDR3 protein: CASSLQVNTEAFF

D gene: TRBD1
clone size: -
J gene: TRBJ1-4
V gene: TRBV7-2
CDR3 DNA: TGTGCCAGCAGCTTATACAGGGGGCGATCTGAAAAACTGTTTTTT
CDR3 protein: CASSLYRGRSEKLFF

D gene: -
clone size: -
J gene: TRBJ1-1
V gene: TRBV19
CDR3 DNA: TGTGCCACAGTACGGGGCAGGGGAAAAGACACTGAAGCTTTCTTT
CDR3 protein: CATVRGRGKDTEAFF

D gene: -
clone size: -
J gene: TRBJ2-2
V gene: TRBV19
CDR3 DNA: TGTGCCAGTAGTATGGAGGGGCCGGACACCGGGGAGCTGTTTTTT
CDR3 protein: CASSMEGPDTGELFF

D gene: -
clone size: -
J gene: TRBJ2-2
V gene: TRBV4-3
CDR3 DNA: TGCGCCAGCAGCCCGACAAGGGAACAGGTAGCGAACACCGGGGAGCTGTTTTTT
CDR3 protein: CASSPTREQVANTGELFF

D gene: -
clone size: -
J gene: TRBJ1-3
V gene: TRBV14
CDR3 DNA: TGTGCCAGCAGCCCACTCCTTGGTGGAGGAGCTGGAAACACCATATATTTT
CDR3 protein: CASSPLLGGGAGNTIYF

D gene: TRBD1
clone size: -
J gene: TRBJ2-5
V gene: TRBV28
CDR3 DNA: TGTGCCAGCAGTACCAAACAGGGGTTCGGGGAGACCCAGTACTTC
CDR3 protein: CASSTKQGFGETQYF

D gene: -
clone size: once
J gene: TRBJ1-5
V gene: TRBV4-2
CDR3 DNA: TGTGCCAGCAGCCCGGGAGAGGCTGAGCATCAGCCCCAGCATTTT
CDR3 protein: CASSPGEAEHQPQHF

D gene: -
clone size: -
J gene: TRBJ2-7
V gene: TRBV19
CDR3 DNA: TGTGCCAGTATGGACACAACCTACGAGCAGTACTTC
CDR3 protein: CASMDTTYEQYF

D gene: -
clone size: -
J gene: TRBJ2-1
V gene: TRBV4-1
CDR3 DNA: TGCGCCAGCAGCCAAGACCCCCACAATGAGCAGTTCTTC
CDR3 protein: CASSQDPHNEQFF

D gene: -
clone size: -
J gene: TRBJ1-2
V gene: TRBV28
CDR3 DNA: TGTGCCAGCACCGGTTACGATGGCTACACCTTC
CDR3 protein: CASTGYDGYTF

D gene: -
clone size: -
J gene: TRBJ2-5
V gene: TRBV11-3
CDR3 DNA: TGTGCCAGCAGCTTAGGCAGGGGAGAGACCCAGTACTTC
CDR3 protein: CASSLGRGETQYF

D gene: -
clone size: -
J gene: TRBJ1-1
V gene: TRBV27
CDR3 DNA: TGTGCCAGCAGTGTAAGGTCTGGGGAAGCTTTCTTT
CDR3 protein: CASSVRSGEAFF

D gene: -
clone size: -
J gene: TRBJ1-2
V gene: TRBV28
CDR3 DNA: TGTGCCAGCAGTTTGGGAAGCATGATGTCGGATGGCTACACCTTC
CDR3 protein: CASSLGSMMSDGYTF

D gene: TRBD2
clone size: -
J gene: TRBJ2-1
V gene: TRBV5-1
CDR3 DNA: TGCGCCAGCAGCTTGATGGGCGGGGGGGCCTCCTACAATGAGCAGTTCTTC
CDR3 protein: CASSLMGGGASYNEQFF

D gene: TRBD1
clone size: -
J gene: TRBJ1-1
V gene: TRBV4-2
CDR3 DNA: TGTGCCAGCAGCCAGGGGGACAGGGTGAACACTGAAGCTTTCTTT
CDR3 protein: CASSQGDRVNTEAFF

D gene: TRBD1
clone size: -
J gene: TRBJ1-4
V gene: TRBV5-4
CDR3 DNA: TGTGCCAGCAGCCCCCCGGGACAGGGGGGATCAGGAGAAAAACTGTTTTTT
CDR3 protein: CASSPPGQGGSGEKLFF

D gene: TRBD1
clone size: -
J gene: TRBJ1-2
V gene: TRBV7-9
CDR3 DNA: TGTGCCAGCAGCTCCTCCGGGACAGGGACTCTCTATGGCTACACCTTC
CDR3 protein: CASSSSGTGTLYGYTF

D gene: -
clone size: -
J gene: TRBJ2-2
V gene: TRBV12-5
CDR3 DNA: TGTGCTAGTGGTTTAACCGCGAACACCGGGGAGCTGTTTTTT
CDR3 protein: CASGLTANTGELFF

D gene: -
clone size: -
J gene: TRBJ2-7
V gene: TRBV7-2
CDR3 DNA: TGTGCCAGCAGCTTAGAGATGGGCGCCCCCGGCGAGCAGTACTTC
CDR3 protein: CASSLEMGAPGEQYF

D gene: TRBD2
clone size: -
J gene: TRBJ2-2
V gene: TRBV4-2
CDR3 DNA: TGTGCCAGCAGCCAAGATCTAGCGGGGAACACCGGGGAGCTGTTTTTT
CDR3 protein: CASSQDLAGNTGELFF

D gene: -
clone size: -
J gene: TRBJ1-5
V gene: TRBV6-6
CDR3 DNA: TGTGCCAGTCGGGCCAGTAGGTCGAATCAGCCCCAGCATTTT
CDR3 protein: CASRASRSNQPQHF

D gene: TRBD2
clone size: once
J gene: TRBJ2-1
V gene: TRBV5-4
CDR3 DNA: TGTGCCAGCAGCTCCCGCCGGGGGGGGAGAGATGAGCAGTTCTTC
CDR3 protein: CASSSRRGGRDEQFF

D gene: -
clone size: -
J gene: TRBJ1-1
V gene: TRBV6-5
CDR3 DNA: TGTGCCAGCAGTGAGAAGGGGTCGAACACTGAAGCTTTCTTT
CDR3 protein: CASSEKGSNTEAFF

D gene: -
clone size: -
J gene: TRBJ1-3
V gene: TRBV19
CDR3 DNA: TGTGCCAGTAGTATACCAAGAGGCCGAAACACCATATATTTT
CDR3 protein: CASSIPRGRNTIYF

D gene: TRBD1
clone size: -
J gene: TRBJ1-4
V gene: TRBV6-6
CDR3 DNA: TGTGCCAGCAGCGCCCAGGGGGTTAATGGGAAACTGTTTTTT
CDR3 protein: CASSAQGVNGKLFF

D gene: -
clone size: -
J gene: TRBJ1-1
V gene: TRBV2
CDR3 DNA: TGTGCCAGCAGTGGCCAACTCAGGGTGGGAGGAGTTGAAGCTTTCTTT
CDR3 protein: CASSGQLRVGGVEAFF

D gene: TRBD2
clone size: once
J gene: TRBJ2-1
V gene: TRBV11-3
CDR3 DNA: TGTGCCAGCAGCTTAGGAGGGACTAGCTCCTACAATGAGCAGTTCTTC
CDR3 protein: CASSLGGTSSYNEQFF

D gene: -
clone size: -
J gene: TRBJ2-7
V gene: TRBV5-5
CDR3 DNA: TGTGCCAGCAGCTTGGGTCCGGCACGAACTATGTACGAGCAGTACTTC
CDR3 protein: CASSLGPARTMYEQYF

D gene: -
clone size: -
J gene: TRBJ2-7
V gene: TRBV20-1
CDR3 DNA: TGCAGTGCTAGAGCGGGTTACGAGCAGTACTTC
CDR3 protein: CSARAGYEQYF

D gene: TRBD2
clone size: -
J gene: TRBJ2-1
V gene: TRBV9
CDR3 DNA: TGTGCCAGCAGCGCCACCGGGAGGGCCTACAATGAGCAGTTCTTC
CDR3 protein: CASSATGRAYNEQFF

D gene: -
clone size: few
J gene: TRBJ1-4
V gene: TRBV27
CDR3 DNA: TGTGCCAGCAGCTCACTAGGGGTAACTAATGAAAAACTGTTTTTT
CDR3 protein: CASSSLGVTNEKLFF

D gene: TRBD1
clone size: -
J gene: TRBJ1-1
V gene: TRBV6-1
CDR3 DNA: TGTGCCAGCAGTGATAGACAGGGTCAGGTTGAAGCTTTCTTT
CDR3 protein: CASSDRQGQVEAFF

D gene: TRBD2
clone size: -
J gene: TRBJ2-7
V gene: TRBV6-5
CDR3 DNA: TGTGCCAGCAGCCGGGAGGCAGGGTACGAGCAGTACTTC
CDR3 protein: CASSREAGYEQYF

D gene: TRBD1
clone size: -
J gene: TRBJ2-2
V gene: TRBV5-6
CDR3 DNA: TGTGCCAGCAGCCTGGACAGGGTCCCCACCGGGGAGCTGTTTTTT
CDR3 protein: CASSLDRVPTGELFF

D gene: -
clone size: -
J gene: TRBJ2-7
V gene: TRBV21-1
CDR3 DNA: TGTGCCAGCAGCAAAGAGGACAGAACCTACGAGCAGTACTTC
CDR3 protein: CASSKEDRTYEQYF

D gene: TRBD1
clone size: -
J gene: TRBJ1-1
V gene: TRBV5-5
CDR3 DNA: TGTGCCAGCAGCGTGGGACAGGGTCGCACTGAAGCTTTCTTT
CDR3 protein: CASSVGQGRTEAFF

D gene: -
clone size: -
J gene: TRBJ1-1
V gene: TRBV7-9
CDR3 DNA: TGTGCCAGCGTTCCCCCAGCTAACACTGAAGCTTTCTTT
CDR3 protein: CASVPPANTEAFF

D gene: -
clone size: -
J gene: TRBJ2-7
V gene: TRBV5-4
CDR3 DNA: TGTGCCAGCAGCTTATACAGGGGGGGCGAGCAGTACTTC
CDR3 protein: CASSLYRGGEQYF

D gene: -
clone size: -
J gene: TRBJ1-1
V gene: TRBV7-2
CDR3 DNA: TGTGCCAGCACCAGATTACAGGCTGAAGCTTTCTTT
CDR3 protein: CASTRLQAEAFF

D gene: TRBD2
clone size: -
J gene: TRBJ2-7
V gene: TRBV4-1
CDR3 DNA: TGCGCCAGCAGCCACCCGGGACTAGCGGCGGGGGAGCAGTACTTC
CDR3 protein: CASSHPGLAAGEQYF

D gene: TRBD2
clone size: -
J gene: TRBJ2-5
V gene: TRBV6-5
CDR3 DNA: TGTGCCAGCAGGGCTAGCGGGGAAGAGACCCAGTACTTC
CDR3 protein: CASRASGEETQYF

D gene: -
clone size: -
J gene: TRBJ2-5
V gene: TRBV27
CDR3 DNA: TGTGCCAGCAGCCCCCGGCGGGGAGAGACCCAGTACTTC
CDR3 protein: CASSPRRGETQYF

D gene: -
clone size: -
J gene: TRBJ2-7
V gene: TRBV7-9
CDR3 DNA: TGTGCCAGCAGCTTCGACATTTCCTACGAGCAGTACTTC
CDR3 protein: CASSFDISYEQYF

D gene: TRBD1
clone size: -
J gene: TRBJ2-5
V gene: TRBV7-4
CDR3 DNA: TGTGCCAGCAGCTTAGGACAGGGGGGTCGAGAGACCCAGTACTTC
CDR3 protein: CASSLGQGGRETQYF

D gene: -
clone size: -
J gene: TRBJ1-5
V gene: TRBV28
CDR3 DNA: TGTGCCAGCAGTTCCCCTGCTCAGCCCCAGCATTTT
CDR3 protein: CASSSPAQPQHF

D gene: -
clone size: once
J gene: TRBJ1-2
V gene: TRBV6-1
CDR3 DNA: TGTGCCAGCAGTTCAACCCTGAGAGGGGGCTATGGCTACACCTTC
CDR3 protein: CASSSTLRGGYGYTF

D gene: -
clone size: -
J gene: TRBJ1-2
V gene: TRBV4-3
CDR3 DNA: TGCGCCAGCAGCCAAGATGTTTTGGGGTACCATGGCTACACCTTC
CDR3 protein: CASSQDVLGYHGYTF

D gene: -
clone size: -
J gene: TRBJ2-3
V gene: TRBV11-3
CDR3 DNA: TGTGCCAGCAGCTTAGAGAGGTCCAGAGGACATACGCAGTATTTT
CDR3 protein: CASSLERSRGHTQYF

D gene: -
clone size: -
J gene: TRBJ2-4
V gene: TRBV5-1
CDR3 DNA: TGCGCCAGCAGCTTTCAGGCATCGGAAAACATTCAGTACTTC
CDR3 protein: CASSFQASENIQYF

D gene: -
clone size: -
J gene: TRBJ1-3
V gene: TRBV11-2
CDR3 DNA: TGTGCCAGCAGCAAGGACTTCCTTGGAAACACCATATATTTT
CDR3 protein: CASSKDFLGNTIYF